This T cell receptor beta chain was profiled in a study of radiotherapy plus CTLA-4 blockade in lung cancer. Study-wide context: Objective responses emerged in under 20% of patients, and roughly 28% attained disease control.

About this clone: As yet, its antigen is unknown.

Whole-study results and caveats: After treatment with radiotherapy plus ipilimumab, TCR clones that came from the tumor expanded in blood.

Assay used: immunoSEQ multiplex PCR; TCRdb lists only in-frame clones, some missing. The repertoire holds 65,000 to 95,000 clones, with around 87% as singletons. J gave up 7 bases and V 2 bases, and 2 bases lay outside the gene matches. The germline gives CDR1 MNHEY, CDR2 SVGAGI. The CDR3 totals 13 residues. The source was peripheral blood, collected from a patient treated with radiotherapy plus ipilimumab. The rearrangement joins TRBV6-5 to TRBJ1-1; TRBD1 agrees at 9 bases. This TCR was recovered from a human donor with non-small cell lung cancer who had stable disease on radiotherapy plus ipilimumab. The CDR3 here is CASSYGTGFEAFF. CDR3 DNA sequence: TGTGCCAGCAGTTACGGGACAGGGTTTGAAGCTTTCTTT.